Listed below are T cell receptor beta chains from one sample, sequenced in a study of blood T cell repertoires in COVID-19. Profiling relied on immunoSEQ multiplex PCR, and the TCRdb table lists in-frame clones only, not all of them. The data show approximately 99,000 clones, roughly 89% seen once. Sequencing was done on a sample of peripheral blood. The source is a man between 65 and 85 years old with active or convalescent COVID-19. CDR3s include the opening cysteine and the closing phenylalanine or tryptophan. The D gene is left open where the match is weak. The size field is filled for only some rows; it gives once, few, many or a size class.

cdr3_nt: TGTGCCAGCAGTTACCCAGGGACCGGGGAGCTGTTTTTT; cdr3_aa: CASSYPGTGELFF; d_call: NA; v_call: TRBV6-6; j_call: TRBJ2-2; clone_size: NA
cdr3_nt: TGTGCCAGCAGCAAAGAAGCAGGGTCGGATGAAAAACTGTTTTTT; cdr3_aa: CASSKEAGSDEKLFF; d_call: NA; v_call: TRBV21-1; j_call: TRBJ1-4; clone_size: NA
cdr3_nt: TGCGCCAGCAGCCAGGACTTCTCTGACTACACAGATACGCAGTATTTT; cdr3_aa: CASSQDFSDYTDTQYF; d_call: NA; v_call: TRBV4-3; j_call: TRBJ2-3; clone_size: NA
cdr3_nt: TGTGCCAGCAGTCGGCAGGGGGCTGAGCAGTTCTTC; cdr3_aa: CASSRQGAEQFF; d_call: TRBD1; v_call: TRBV2; j_call: TRBJ2-1; clone_size: NA
cdr3_nt: TGTGCCACCAGCAACGACAGGAGGTACGAGCAGTACTTC; cdr3_aa: CATSNDRRYEQYF; d_call: NA; v_call: TRBV15; j_call: TRBJ2-7; clone_size: NA
cdr3_nt: TGTGCCAGCAGCTACGGACTAGCCACAGATACGCAGTATTTT; cdr3_aa: CASSYGLATDTQYF; d_call: TRBD2; v_call: TRBV7-3; j_call: TRBJ2-3; clone_size: NA
cdr3_nt: TGTGCCAGCAGCGAACAGGGACCGAACACTGAAGCTTTCTTT; cdr3_aa: CASSEQGPNTEAFF; d_call: NA; v_call: TRBV7-3; j_call: TRBJ1-1; clone_size: NA
cdr3_nt: TGTGCCAGCAGCCCGCGACTGGGCACCGGGGAGCTGTTTTTT; cdr3_aa: CASSPRLGTGELFF; d_call: NA; v_call: TRBV7-3; j_call: TRBJ2-2; clone_size: NA
cdr3_nt: TGCGCCAGCAGCGACCTACAGGGGGCAGTCGGTCAAGAGACCCAGTACTTC; cdr3_aa: CASSDLQGAVGQETQYF; d_call: TRBD1; v_call: TRBV5-1; j_call: TRBJ2-5; clone_size: NA
cdr3_nt: TGTGCCACCAGCGGGGACCAAGAGACCCAGTACTTC; cdr3_aa: CATSGDQETQYF; d_call: TRBD2; v_call: TRBV18; j_call: TRBJ2-5; clone_size: once
cdr3_nt: TGCAGCGTTTTACAGGGGGCCACTGAAGCTTTCTTT; cdr3_aa: CSVLQGATEAFF; d_call: TRBD1; v_call: TRBV29-1; j_call: TRBJ1-1; clone_size: NA
cdr3_nt: TGCGCCAGCAGCCCAACAGGGGATCGGAGTCAGCCCCAGCATTTT; cdr3_aa: CASSPTGDRSQPQHF; d_call: TRBD1; v_call: TRBV4-3; j_call: TRBJ1-5; clone_size: NA
cdr3_nt: TGTGCCAGCTCACCAAGGGGCACAGGGAAAGGCTACACCTTC; cdr3_aa: CASSPRGTGKGYTF; d_call: NA; v_call: TRBV18; j_call: TRBJ1-2; clone_size: once
cdr3_nt: TGTGCCACCGGGAGAGCTGGGGCCAACGTCCTGACTTTC; cdr3_aa: CATGRAGANVLTF; d_call: NA; v_call: TRBV24-1; j_call: TRBJ2-6; clone_size: NA
cdr3_nt: TGTGCCAGCAGTTTGGGCGGAAACACCATATATTTT; cdr3_aa: CASSLGGNTIYF; d_call: NA; v_call: TRBV28; j_call: TRBJ1-3; clone_size: NA
cdr3_nt: TGTGCCAGCAGCCAACTCAGGGTAGATGGAAACACCATATATTTT; cdr3_aa: CASSQLRVDGNTIYF; d_call: NA; v_call: TRBV3-1/TRBV3-2; j_call: TRBJ1-3; clone_size: NA
cdr3_nt: TGTGCCAGCACCGCATTAGGGGATGGCTACACCTTC; cdr3_aa: CASTALGDGYTF; d_call: NA; v_call: TRBV28; j_call: TRBJ1-2; clone_size: once
cdr3_nt: TGTGCCAGCAGCCAAAGGGGACAGCTGGGCGAGCAGTACTTC; cdr3_aa: CASSQRGQLGEQYF; d_call: TRBD1; v_call: TRBV3-1/TRBV3-2; j_call: TRBJ2-7; clone_size: NA
cdr3_nt: TGTGCCACCAGTGATCGGACAGGTGTCAGCTCCTACAATGAGCAGTTCTTC; cdr3_aa: CATSDRTGVSSYNEQFF; d_call: TRBD1; v_call: TRBV24-1; j_call: TRBJ2-1; clone_size: NA
cdr3_nt: TGTGCCAGCAGTAGGGGTACAGGTAACACTGAAGCTTTCTTT; cdr3_aa: CASSRGTGNTEAFF; d_call: NA; v_call: TRBV2; j_call: TRBJ1-1; clone_size: NA
cdr3_nt: TGTGCCAGCAGCGCTGGACAGGGGGACACAGATACGCAGTATTTT; cdr3_aa: CASSAGQGDTDTQYF; d_call: TRBD1; v_call: TRBV9; j_call: TRBJ2-3; clone_size: NA
cdr3_nt: TGTGCCACCAGAGATCTAGGGGGCCCCTCTGGAAACACCATATATTTT; cdr3_aa: CATRDLGGPSGNTIYF; d_call: TRBD1; v_call: TRBV24-1; j_call: TRBJ1-3; clone_size: NA
cdr3_nt: TGTGCCAGCAGGCTTACTAGCGGGGCGGTATACGAGCAGTACTTC; cdr3_aa: CASRLTSGAVYEQYF; d_call: TRBD2; v_call: TRBV6-5; j_call: TRBJ2-7; clone_size: NA
cdr3_nt: TGTGCCAGTAGTCCGGGACTGACCGGAGAGACCCAGTACTTC; cdr3_aa: CASSPGLTGETQYF; d_call: NA; v_call: TRBV19; j_call: TRBJ2-5; clone_size: NA
cdr3_nt: TGTGCCAGCAGCCTCAAAGACAGGGGATGGAACACTGAAGCTTTCTTT; cdr3_aa: CASSLKDRGWNTEAFF; d_call: TRBD1; v_call: TRBV5-8; j_call: TRBJ1-1; clone_size: NA
cdr3_nt: TGTGCCAGCAGTGAAGCGTTTGGGGCAGGGGGCCCGAATTCACCCCTCCACTTT; cdr3_aa: CASSEAFGAGGPNSPLHF; d_call: TRBD1; v_call: TRBV6-1; j_call: TRBJ1-6; clone_size: NA
cdr3_nt: TGTGCCAGCAGTCTCTCCCAGGGCGAGCAGTACTTC; cdr3_aa: CASSLSQGEQYF; d_call: NA; v_call: TRBV28; j_call: TRBJ2-7; clone_size: NA
cdr3_nt: TGTGCCAGCAGCCCGACTACCCGGCGGCCAGCTTTCTTT; cdr3_aa: CASSPTTRRPAFF; d_call: NA; v_call: TRBV28; j_call: TRBJ1-1; clone_size: once
cdr3_nt: TGCGCCAGCAGCTTGGTAGGGGGTCAGCCCCAGCATTTT; cdr3_aa: CASSLVGGQPQHF; d_call: NA; v_call: TRBV5-1; j_call: TRBJ1-5; clone_size: once
cdr3_nt: TGTGCCAGCGGCGGGCGGAACTATGGCTACACCTTC; cdr3_aa: CASGGRNYGYTF; d_call: NA; v_call: TRBV6-5; j_call: TRBJ1-2; clone_size: NA
cdr3_nt: TGTGCCAGCAGTTTTAGCAATTCACCCCTCCACTTT; cdr3_aa: CASSFSNSPLHF; d_call: NA; v_call: TRBV12-3/TRBV12-4; j_call: TRBJ1-6; clone_size: NA
cdr3_nt: TGTGCCAGCTCACTAAGCGGGGGAGACTCCTACAATGAGCAGTTCTTC; cdr3_aa: CASSLSGGDSYNEQFF; d_call: TRBD2; v_call: TRBV18; j_call: TRBJ2-1; clone_size: NA
cdr3_nt: TGCGCCAGCAGCTCTCCCCGCAGGGCACATGGAAACACCATATATTTT; cdr3_aa: CASSSPRRAHGNTIYF; d_call: NA; v_call: TRBV5-1; j_call: TRBJ1-3; clone_size: NA
cdr3_nt: TGTGCCAGCAGCGCGGGACTAGGGTTGGCAGATACGCAGTATTTT; cdr3_aa: CASSAGLGLADTQYF; d_call: TRBD2; v_call: TRBV5-4; j_call: TRBJ2-3; clone_size: NA
cdr3_nt: TGTGCCAGCAGCTTGGCAGGGGGCGAAGGCTACACCTTC; cdr3_aa: CASSLAGGEGYTF; d_call: TRBD1; v_call: TRBV5-6; j_call: TRBJ1-2; clone_size: few
cdr3_nt: TGCAGTGCACATTATAATGAAGCTTTCTTT; cdr3_aa: CSAHYNEAFF; d_call: NA; v_call: TRBV20-1; j_call: TRBJ1-1; clone_size: NA
cdr3_nt: TGTGCCAGCAGCTTTACAGGGGGCACCTACGAGCAGTACTTC; cdr3_aa: CASSFTGGTYEQYF; d_call: TRBD1; v_call: TRBV7-9; j_call: TRBJ2-7; clone_size: NA
cdr3_nt: TGTGCCAGCAGCATTGGACTCGGGACTGAAGCTTTCTTT; cdr3_aa: CASSIGLGTEAFF; d_call: NA; v_call: TRBV11-2; j_call: TRBJ1-1; clone_size: NA
cdr3_nt: TGTGCCAGCAGCGTGCGGACTAGCCAAGAGACCCAGTACTTC; cdr3_aa: CASSVRTSQETQYF; d_call: TRBD2; v_call: TRBV7-9; j_call: TRBJ2-5; clone_size: NA
cdr3_nt: TGTGCCAGCAGCTTACTATGGGACAAACACTACAATGAGCAGTTCTTC; cdr3_aa: CASSLLWDKHYNEQFF; d_call: NA; v_call: TRBV5-8; j_call: TRBJ2-1; clone_size: NA
cdr3_nt: TGTGCCAGCAGCGGGGGAAGTAGCAGGGACAATGAGCAGTTCTTC; cdr3_aa: CASSGGSSRDNEQFF; d_call: NA; v_call: TRBV2; j_call: TRBJ2-1; clone_size: NA